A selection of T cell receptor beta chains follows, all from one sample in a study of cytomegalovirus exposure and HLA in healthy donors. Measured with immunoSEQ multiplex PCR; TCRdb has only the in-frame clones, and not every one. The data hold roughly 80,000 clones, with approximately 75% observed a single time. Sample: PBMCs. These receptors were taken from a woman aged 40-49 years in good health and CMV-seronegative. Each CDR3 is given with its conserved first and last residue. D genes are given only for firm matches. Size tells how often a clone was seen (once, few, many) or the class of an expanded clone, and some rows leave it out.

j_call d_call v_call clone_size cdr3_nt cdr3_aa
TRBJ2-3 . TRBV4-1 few TGTGCCAGCAGCCAAGAGAGGGCCGGAACAGATACGCAGTATTTT CASSQERAGTDTQYF
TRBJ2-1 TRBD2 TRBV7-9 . TGTGCCAGCAGCCCAAACATCATGGCGGGGGGAGATTACAATGAGCAGTTCTTC CASSPNIMAGGDYNEQFF
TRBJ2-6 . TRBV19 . TGTGCCAGTAGTATACGCTCTGGGGCCAACGTCCTGACTTTC CASSIRSGANVLTF
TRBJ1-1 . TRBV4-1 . TGCGCCAGCAGCCAAGGAGCTAACACTGAAGCTTTCTTT CASSQGANTEAFF
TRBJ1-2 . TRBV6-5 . TGTGCCAGCAGTGAAAACCCGCAGGGCTACACCTTC CASSENPQGYTF
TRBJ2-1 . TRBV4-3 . TGCGCCAGCAGCCAAGATGACTCCCCCTACAATGAGCAGTTCTTC CASSQDDSPYNEQFF
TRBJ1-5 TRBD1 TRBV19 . TGTGCCAGTACCCATGTTGCACAGGGGTACAATCAGCCCCAGCATTTT CASTHVAQGYNQPQHF
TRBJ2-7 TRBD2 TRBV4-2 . TGTGCCAGCAGCCAAGAAACTAGCGGGGATCACTACGAGCAGTACTTC CASSQETSGDHYEQYF
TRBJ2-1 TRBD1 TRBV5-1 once TGCGCCAGCAGCTTGGGGGGGACAGGGGGATTTCATGAGCAGTTCTTC CASSLGGTGGFHEQFF
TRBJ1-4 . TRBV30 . TGTGCCTGGAGTTTGGGGGGAGGTGAAAAACTGTTTTTT CAWSLGGGEKLFF
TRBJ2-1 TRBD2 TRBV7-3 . TGTGCCAGCAGCTTACTGGGAGGGAGGAATGAGCAGTTCTTC CASSLLGGRNEQFF
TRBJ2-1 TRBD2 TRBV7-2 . TGTGCCAGCAGCTTAGTTCTAGCGGGTAACAATGAGCAGTTCTTC CASSLVLAGNNEQFF
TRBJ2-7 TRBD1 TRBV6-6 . TGTGCCAGCAGTTACGGGACAGGCCCCTACGAGCAGTACTTC CASSYGTGPYEQYF
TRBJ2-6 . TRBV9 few TGTGCCAGCAGCTGGTTGGGCAGGCCGACAAGCTCTGGGGCCAACGTCCTGACTTTC CASSWLGRPTSSGANVLTF
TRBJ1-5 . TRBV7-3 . TGTGCCAGCAGCTTAGGAGGGGAAGGGAATCAGCCCCAGCATTTT CASSLGGEGNQPQHF
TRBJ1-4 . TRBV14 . TGTGCCAGCAGCCCCAGGGTGACTAATGAAAAACTGTTTTTT CASSPRVTNEKLFF
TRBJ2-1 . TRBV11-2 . TGTGCCAGCAGCCAAAGCTTAACCCGCGCGGGTAATGAGCAGTTCTTC CASSQSLTRAGNEQFF
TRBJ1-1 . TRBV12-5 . TGTGCTAGTGGTTTGTCTGGGGGGATCGGGACTGAAGCTTTCTTT CASGLSGGIGTEAFF
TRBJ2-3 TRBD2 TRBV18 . TGTGCCAGCTCACGGACTAGCGGAGGCAGGCGCACAGATACGCAGTATTTT CASSRTSGGRRTDTQYF
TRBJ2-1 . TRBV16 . TGTGCCAGCAGCCAATTCCTAGGGGCCGGGTACAATGAGCAGTTCTTC CASSQFLGAGYNEQFF
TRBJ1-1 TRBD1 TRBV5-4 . TGTGCCAGCAGCTTCACAGGGGACCCCCCGGCCGCTTTCTTT CASSFTGDPPAAFF
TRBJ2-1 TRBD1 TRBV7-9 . TGTGCCAGCAGCTTAGTCCGGGACAGGGTCAATGAGCAGTTCTTC CASSLVRDRVNEQFF
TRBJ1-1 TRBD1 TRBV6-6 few TGTGCCAGCAGTTACCGACAGGGGCGGTTCGACACTGAAGCTTTCTTT CASSYRQGRFDTEAFF
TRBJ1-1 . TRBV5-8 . TGTGCCAGCAGCTTTAGGTCGTCGGGTGACACTGAAGCTTTCTTT CASSFRSSGDTEAFF
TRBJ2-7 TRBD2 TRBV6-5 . TGTGCCAGCAGTCGATTCGGGGGGTCCTACGAGCAGTACTTC CASSRFGGSYEQYF
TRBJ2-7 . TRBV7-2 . TGTGCCAGCAGCTTTACCTGGGGGCAGGACTACGAGCAGTACTTC CASSFTWGQDYEQYF
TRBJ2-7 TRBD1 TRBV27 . TGTGCCAGCAGTTTGGGGACAGGGGTCTACGAGCAGTACTTC CASSLGTGVYEQYF